This section outlines one T cell receptor (beta chain) sequence together with its context. Its target is not known. The sample originates from a study of CD8 T cells in Susac syndrome. RNA, at about 0.5 to 1 ug, was reverse transcribed with random hexamers. TCRdb reanalysed the immunoSEQ multiplex PCR reads using MiXCR and keeps one entry per CDR3 protein. Among 130,000 or so distinct CDR3 sequences, roughly 94% were seen once, and the ten largest hold about 0.27%. Study conclusions and caveats: Susac CD8+ cells expanded clonally the most in TEMRA cells and in active patients.

Losses at the gene ends were 3 bases for V and 2 bases for J; bases not matched to a gene: 4. The CDR3 spans 13 residues. CDR1 is DFQATT and CDR2 is SNEGSKA in the germline V gene (reference sequence). Recently defined diagnostic criteria for definite or probable disease were fulfilled by Susac syndrome patients. The rearrangement uses TRBV20-1 and TRBJ2-7; TRBD2 matches at 7 bases. Sequencing was carried out using CD8+ T cells from PBMCs. This TCR was recovered from a human donor with Susac syndrome. The DNA for the CDR3 is TGCAGTGCTAGGACTAGCTACACCTACGAGCAGTACTTC. Translated, it gives CSARTSYTYEQYF.